The 23 T cell receptor beta chains listed next were all sequenced from one sample in a study of shared clonotypes between healthy human individuals. CD45RO negativity and positive selection for CCR7 defined naive CD8 cells, a population that excluded terminally differentiated effector memory CD45RA+ cells. The data were produced by immunoSEQ multiplex PCR, yet TCRdb's version contains in-frame clones alone and is incomplete. The table shows approximately 1.9 million clones, with 85% to 95% occurring only once. The specimen was naive CD8+ T cells from PBMCs. The receptors stem from a young man in good health. Some clones in this sample may be carry-over from other donors' samples.

The V and J genes are TRBV7-2 and TRBJ1-1, with 8 bases aligning to TRBD1. CDR3 length equals 16 residues. CDR1 and CDR2 (germline): SGHTA, FQGNSA. With V trimmed by 4 bases and J by 2 bases, 9 bases remained unmatched. The DNA of the CDR3 is TGTGCCAGCAGCTCAGGGGGCATGGGGAGCAACACTGAAGCTTTCTTT. This gives the protein CASSSGGMGSNTEAFF. Variable domain in full (rest from reference TRBV7-2 and TRBJ1-1): GAGVSQSPSNKVTEKGKDVELRCDPISGHTALYWYRQSLGQGLEFLIYFQGNSAPDKSGLPSDRFSAERTGGSVSTLTIQRTQQEDSAVYLCASSSGGMGSNTEAFFGQGTRLTVV.

This sequence joins TRBV5-8 and TRBJ2-7; 8 bases align to TRBD1. CDR1 and CDR2 (germline): SGHTS, YDEGEE. Losses at the gene ends were 0 bases for V and 3 bases for J; bases not matched to a gene: 5. The CDR3 has 15 amino acids. CDR3 nucleotides: TGTGCCAGCAGCTTGGGGACAGGGATATACTACGAGCAGTACTTC. Translated: CASSLGTGIYYEQYF.

The chain's CDR3 is CASSQDQRGIHEQYF. In DNA form, the CDR3 reads TGTGCCAGCAGCCAAGATCAAAGGGGTATCCACGAGCAGTACTTC. The chain recombines TRBV4-2 with TRBJ2-7, with D possibly TRBD1 on 5 matching bases. Germline V gene data show CDR1 as LGHNA and CDR2 as YNFKEQ. Trimming left V 0 bases short and J 5 bases short, with 14 bases between. The CDR3 runs 15 residues.

The chain combines TRBV9 with TRBJ1-2; D is perhaps TRBD1 (6 bases). This CDR3 spans 14 amino acids. V gave up 3 bases and J gave up 0 bases, with 9 bases separating them. Germline assignment: CDR1 SGDLS and CDR2 YYNGEE. CDR3 amino acids: CASSAGVANYGYTF. CDR3 coding DNA: TGTGCCAGCAGCGCAGGGGTTGCTAACTATGGCTACACCTTC.

In DNA, the CDR3 is TGTGCCAGCAGCGGGACACGGCGGATGGATGAGCAGTTCTTC. It yields the protein CASSGTRRMDEQFF. The chain recombines TRBV28 with TRBJ2-1; a weak D match, TRBD1 (6 bases). Between the trimmed V and J ends, which lost 6 bases and 8 bases, there was a span of 17 bases. There are 14 residues in the CDR3. Germline CDR1 and CDR2: MDHEN and SYDVKM.

J is TRBJ2-5 and V is TRBV10-3; D gene uncertain. The CDR3 extends over 13 amino acids. The germline V gene has CDR1 ENHRY and CDR2 SYGVKD. With 7 bases removed from V and 1 base from J, the gap between germline ends came to 10 bases. CDR3 nucleotide sequence: TGTGCCATCATGGGGATACTCCAAGAGACCCAGTACTTC. Translated, it gives CAIMGILQETQYF.

Remarks on this clone: The same CDR3 arises from other DNA sequences in this sample as well. The chain has TRBV28 and TRBJ1-1; D not certain. From germline, CDR1 is MDHEN and CDR2 SYDVKM. The germline V and J ends were trimmed by 2 bases and 1 base, with 8 bases remaining between them. CDR3 length: 14 amino acids. CDR3 residues: CASSLSPGNTEAFF. DNA for the CDR3: TGTGCCAGCAGTTTAAGTCCGGGGAACACTGAAGCTTTCTTT.

The chain uses TRBV27 and TRBJ1-5; D unclear. With 8 bases removed from V and 7 bases from J, the gap between germline ends came to 12 bases. Germline loops: CDR1 MNHEY, CDR2 SMNVEV (reference sequence). The CDR3 runs 12 residues. CDR3 loop: CASRTLLQPQHF. DNA for the CDR3: TGTGCCAGCCGCACATTACTACAGCCCCAGCATTTT.

This clone came up once. This chain links TRBV27 with TRBJ2-7, with D possibly TRBD1 on 5 matching bases. V lost 1 base and J lost 6, with 19 bases in between. This CDR3 has 16 amino acids. Germline CDR1 and CDR2: MNHEY and SMNVEV (reference sequence). In nucleotides, the CDR3 is TGTGCCAGCAGTTTATACCCGGCAGGGCCCCACGGCGAGCAGTACTTC. Its protein product is CASSLYPAGPHGEQYF.

The chain combines TRBV9 with TRBJ2-1; D perhaps matches TRBD2 (6 bases). CDR1 is SGDLS, CDR2 YYNGEE, per germline. The CDR3 has 14 residues. V lost 4 bases to trimming and J lost 4 bases, with 12 bases between them. The CDR3 region has the DNA TGTGCCAGCAGCCCAGGTGGGGGGTACAATGAGCAGTTCTTC. Protein sequence: CASSPGGGYNEQFF.

Details on this clone: Other DNA sequences in this specimen translate into the identical CDR3. The V gene is TRBV29-1, the J gene TRBJ1-1; TRBD1 matches 7 bases. V dropped 1 base and J dropped 5; count of bases not matched to a gene: 4. Germline CDR1 is SQVTM and CDR2 is ANQGSEA. This CDR3 is 13 amino acids long. The CDR3 bases are TGCAGCGTTGAAGGAGGGGGCGGGACTGAAGCTTTCTTT. It translates to CSVEGGGGTEAFF. Combining the CDR3 with reference TRBV29-1 and TRBJ1-1 gives the whole variable domain SAVISQKPSRDICQRGTSLTIQCQVDSQVTMMFWYRQQPGQSLTLIATANQGSEATYESGFVIDKFPISRPNLTFSTLTVSNMSPEDSSIYLCSVEGGGGTEAFFGQGTRLTVV.

This chain joins TRBV7-8 and TRBJ1-3, with TRBD1 matching over 7 bases. The V and J ends lost 5 bases and 8 bases, in that order; junction bases with no gene match: 3. CDR1 and CDR2 from the germline V gene are SGHVS and FQNEAQ. This CDR3 region has 12 residues. The CDR3 reads CASSHDRDTIYF. CDR3 nucleotide sequence: TGTGCCAGCAGCCATGACAGGGACACCATATATTTT.

The chain has TRBV29-1 and TRBJ2-7; 8 nucleotides line up with TRBD2. The germline CDR1 and CDR2 sequences are SQVTM and ANQGSEA. CDR3 length: 12 amino acids. After removal of 5 bases from V and 3 bases from J, the junction contained 3 bases not matched to a gene. CDR3 sequence (DNA): TGCAGCGTTTTGAGCGGGAGCTACGAGCAGTACTTC. This translates into CSVLSGSYEQYF.

In regard to this clone: Other nucleotide sequences in the sample specify the same CDR3. The V call is TRBV6-5, the J call TRBJ1-5; possibly TRBD1 for D (6 bases). The CDR3 runs to 14 residues. CDR1 MNHEY and CDR2 SVGAGI come from the germline V gene. V gave up 3 bases and J gave up 5 bases, with 11 bases separating them. CDR3 sequence reads: CASSYSGGHQPQHF. In DNA form, the CDR3 reads TGTGCCAGCAGTTATAGTGGGGGCCATCAGCCCCAGCATTTT.

This chain connects TRBV4-3 to TRBJ1-6; possible D gene TRBD1, 6 bases. V dropped 1 base and J dropped 0 bases, with 7 bases sitting between them. In germline, CDR1 is LGHNA, CDR2 YSLEER. The CDR3 is 16 residues long. CDR3 nucleotides: TGCGCCAGCAGCCAAGGGACAGTCTCCTATAATTCACCCCTCCACTTT. It codes for CASSQGTVSYNSPLHF.

On this clone itself: A much larger clone sits a single nucleotide away, making a read error possible. This chain uses TRBV6-5 with TRBJ2-7, with D uncertain. Germline CDR1 MNHEY, CDR2 SVGAGI. Between the trimmed V and J ends, which lost 1 base and 5 bases, there was a span of 0 bases. This CDR3 region has 10 residues. The DNA for the CDR3 is TGTGCCAGCAGTTACTACGAGCAGTACTTC. Encoded protein: CASSYYEQYF.

The rearrangement uses TRBV5-1 and TRBJ1-1; TRBD1 aligns across 11 bases. Unmatched junction bases numbered 4, after V lost 4 bases and J lost 5 bases. The CDR3 is made up of 14 amino acids. CDR1 and CDR2 from the germline V gene are SGHRS and YFSETQ. CDR3 amino acids: CASSKGQGVTEAFF. For the CDR3, the DNA is TGCGCCAGCAGCAAGGGACAGGGGGTGACTGAAGCTTTCTTT.

The chain employs TRBV6-4 and TRBJ1-2, with unresolved D. The germline CDR1 and CDR2 sequences are MRHNA and SNTAGT. The CDR3 sequence is 18 residues long. The germline V and J ends were trimmed by 0 bases and 0 bases, with 17 bases remaining between them. CDR3 in amino acids: CASSDSGLPPGANYGYTF. The CDR3 bases are TGTGCCAGCAGTGACTCGGGATTGCCCCCCGGGGCTAACTATGGCTACACCTTC.

V usage is TRBV10-3 and J usage is TRBJ2-1; 10 positions match TRBD2. The V gene's germline CDR1 is ENHRY and CDR2 SYGVKD. The trim removed 0 bases at V and 1 base at J, leaving 3 bases unmatched. CDR3 length: 17 residues. CDR3 DNA sequence: TGTGCCATCAGTGAGTCAGTAGCGGGGGGTTCCTACAATGAGCAGTTCTTC. Its translation: CAISESVAGGSYNEQFF.

In its sample, this clone was seen a few times. Other DNA sequences of this sample code for an identical CDR3. This chain joins TRBV2 and TRBJ1-1, with unresolved D. V dropped 3 bases and J dropped 1 base, with 3 bases sitting between them. Germline V gives CDR1 SNHLY, CDR2 FYNNEI. The CDR3 extends over 12 amino acids. The CDR3 coding sequence is TGTGCCAGCAGTGAGGGGAACACTGAAGCTTTCTTT. Translating gives CASSEGNTEAFF.

As concerns this clone: Within the sample, other DNA sequences also encode this same CDR3. The chain recombines TRBV10-3 with TRBJ1-1, with unresolved D. Trimming took off 0 bases at V and 5 bases at J, with 10 bases between the two ends. Germline V CDR1 and CDR2: ENHRY, SYGVKD. CDR3 length: 14 amino acids. CDR3 sequence reads: CAISESGGRTEAFF. The CDR3 nucleotides read TGTGCCATCAGTGAGTCTGGAGGGAGGACTGAAGCTTTCTTT.

This chain connects TRBV27 to TRBJ2-7, with D possibly being TRBD1 or TRBD2 (5 bases each). The V and J ends lost 0 bases and 0 bases respectively, with 12 bases between them. The germline V gene has CDR1 MNHEY and CDR2 SMNVEV (reference sequence). The CDR3 has 16 amino acids. CDR3 residues: CASSLSVGTGSYEQYF. The CDR3 coding sequence is TGTGCCAGCAGTTTATCCGTCGGGACCGGCTCCTACGAGCAGTACTTC.

This chain uses TRBV9 with TRBJ2-5; possibly TRBD1 for D (5 bases). The CDR3 is 14 residues long. The V end lost 4 bases, the J end lost 1 base, and 11 bases lay between the germline ends. Per the germline V gene, CDR1 is SGDLS and CDR2 is YYNGEE. CDR3 DNA sequence: TGTGCCAGCAGCACACGACAGAGCCAAGAGACCCAGTACTTC. This gives the protein CASSTRQSQETQYF.